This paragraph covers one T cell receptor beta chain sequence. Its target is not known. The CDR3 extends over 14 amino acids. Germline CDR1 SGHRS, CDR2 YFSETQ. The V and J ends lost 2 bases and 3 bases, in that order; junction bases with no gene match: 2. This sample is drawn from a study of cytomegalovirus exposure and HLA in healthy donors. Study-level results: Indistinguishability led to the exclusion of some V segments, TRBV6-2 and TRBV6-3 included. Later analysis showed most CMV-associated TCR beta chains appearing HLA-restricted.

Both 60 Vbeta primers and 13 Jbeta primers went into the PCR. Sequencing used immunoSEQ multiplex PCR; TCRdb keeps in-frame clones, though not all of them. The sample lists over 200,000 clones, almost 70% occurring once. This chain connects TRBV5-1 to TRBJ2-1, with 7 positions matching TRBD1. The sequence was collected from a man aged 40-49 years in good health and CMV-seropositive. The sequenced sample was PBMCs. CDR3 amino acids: CASSFRDSYNEQFF. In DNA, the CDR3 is TGCGCCAGCAGCTTCCGGGACAGCTACAATGAGCAGTTCTTC.